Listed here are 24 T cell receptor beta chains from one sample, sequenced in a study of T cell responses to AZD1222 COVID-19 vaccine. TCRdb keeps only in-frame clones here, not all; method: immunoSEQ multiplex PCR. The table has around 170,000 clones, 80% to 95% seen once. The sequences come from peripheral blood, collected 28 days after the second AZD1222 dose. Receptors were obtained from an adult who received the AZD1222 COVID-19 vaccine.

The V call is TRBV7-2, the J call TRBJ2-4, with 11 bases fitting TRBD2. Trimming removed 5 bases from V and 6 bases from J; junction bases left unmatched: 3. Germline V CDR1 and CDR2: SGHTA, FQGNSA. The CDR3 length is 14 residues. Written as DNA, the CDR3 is TGTGCCAGCAGCCAAGGGACTAGCGGAAACATTCAGTACTTC. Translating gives CASSQGTSGNIQYF.

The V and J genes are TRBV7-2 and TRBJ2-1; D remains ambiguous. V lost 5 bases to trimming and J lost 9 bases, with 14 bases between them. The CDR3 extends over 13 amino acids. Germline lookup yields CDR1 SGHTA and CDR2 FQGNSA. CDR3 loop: CASSPTSSVEQFF. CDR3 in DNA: TGTGCCAGCAGCCCAACCTCTAGTGTTGAGCAGTTCTTC.

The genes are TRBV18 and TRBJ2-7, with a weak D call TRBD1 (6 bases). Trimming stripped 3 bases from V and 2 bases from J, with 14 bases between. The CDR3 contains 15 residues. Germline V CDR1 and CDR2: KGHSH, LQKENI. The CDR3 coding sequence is TGTGCCAGCTCACCGGTGACAGGCCGGCCCTACGAGCAGTACTTC. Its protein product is CASSPVTGRPYEQYF.

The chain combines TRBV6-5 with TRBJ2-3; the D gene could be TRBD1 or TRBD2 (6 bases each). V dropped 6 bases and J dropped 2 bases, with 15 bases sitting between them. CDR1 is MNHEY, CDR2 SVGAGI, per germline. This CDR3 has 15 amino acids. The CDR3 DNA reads TGTGCCAGCAGAATCGGAGGGGGGCCCACAGATACGCAGTATTTT. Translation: CASRIGGGPTDTQYF.

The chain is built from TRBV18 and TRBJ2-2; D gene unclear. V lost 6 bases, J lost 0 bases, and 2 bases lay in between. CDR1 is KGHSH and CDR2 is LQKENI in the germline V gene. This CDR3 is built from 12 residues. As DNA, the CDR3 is TGTGCCAGCTCCCCGAACACCGGGGAGCTGTTTTTT. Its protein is CASSPNTGELFF. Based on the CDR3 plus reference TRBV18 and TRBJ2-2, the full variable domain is NAGVMQNPRHLVRRRGQEARLRCSPMKGHSHVYWYRQLPEEGLKFMVYLQKENIIDESGMPKERFSAEFPKEGPSILRIQQVVRGDSAAYFCASSPNTGELFFGEGSRLTVL.

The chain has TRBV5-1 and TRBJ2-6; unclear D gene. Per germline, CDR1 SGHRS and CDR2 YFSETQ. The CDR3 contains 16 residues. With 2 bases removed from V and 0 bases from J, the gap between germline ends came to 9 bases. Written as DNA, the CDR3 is TGCGCCAGCAGCTTAGACACCTTCTCTGGGGCCAACGTCCTGACTTTC. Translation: CASSLDTFSGANVLTF. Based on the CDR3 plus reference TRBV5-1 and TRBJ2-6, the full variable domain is KAGVTQTPRYLIKTRGQQVTLSCSPISGHRSVSWYQQTPGQGLQFLFEYFSETQRNKGNFPGRFSGRQFSNSRSEMNVSTLELGDSALYLCASSLDTFSGANVLTFGAGSRLTVL.

CDR3 region: CASSDGSGSLSTDTQYF. The CDR3 DNA reads TGCGCCAGCAGTGATGGTAGCGGGAGCCTCAGCACAGATACGCAGTATTTT. This chain connects TRBV10-1 to TRBJ2-3; TRBD2 matches at 9 bases. The germline V gene encodes CDR1 WNHNN and CDR2 SYGVQD (reference sequence). Trimming removed 3 bases from V and 0 bases from J; junction bases left unmatched: 7. The CDR3 has 17 amino acids.

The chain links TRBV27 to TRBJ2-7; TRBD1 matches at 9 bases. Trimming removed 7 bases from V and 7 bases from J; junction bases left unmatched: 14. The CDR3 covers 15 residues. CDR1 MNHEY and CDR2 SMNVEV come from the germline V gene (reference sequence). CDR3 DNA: TGTGCCAGCACCAAAAACCGGGACAGGGTTGGAGAGCAGTACTTC. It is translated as CASTKNRDRVGEQYF.

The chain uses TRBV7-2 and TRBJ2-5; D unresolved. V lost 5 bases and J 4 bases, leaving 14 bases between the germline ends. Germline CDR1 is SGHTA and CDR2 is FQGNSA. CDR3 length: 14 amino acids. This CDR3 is CASSPRLGRETQYF. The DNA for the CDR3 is TGTGCCAGCAGCCCCAGACTGGGCCGAGAGACCCAGTACTTC.

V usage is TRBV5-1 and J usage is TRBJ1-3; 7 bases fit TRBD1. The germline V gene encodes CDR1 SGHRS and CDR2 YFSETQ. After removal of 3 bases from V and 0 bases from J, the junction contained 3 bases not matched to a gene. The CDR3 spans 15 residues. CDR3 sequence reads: CASSSRTGSGNTIYF. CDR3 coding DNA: TGCGCCAGCAGCTCGCGGACAGGCTCTGGAAACACCATATATTTT.

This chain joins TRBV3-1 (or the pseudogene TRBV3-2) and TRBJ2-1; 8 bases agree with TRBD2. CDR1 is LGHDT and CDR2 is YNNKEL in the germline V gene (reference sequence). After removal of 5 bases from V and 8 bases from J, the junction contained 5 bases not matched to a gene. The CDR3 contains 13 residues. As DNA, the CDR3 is TGTGCCAGCAGCGAAAGCGGGAGCGATGAGCAGTTCTTC. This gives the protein CASSESGSDEQFF.

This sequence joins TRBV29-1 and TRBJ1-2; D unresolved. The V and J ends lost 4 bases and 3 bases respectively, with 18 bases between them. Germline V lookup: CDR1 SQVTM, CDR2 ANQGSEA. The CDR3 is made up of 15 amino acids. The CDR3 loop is CSVGPVLWVDYGYTF. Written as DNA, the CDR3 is TGCAGCGTTGGCCCCGTCCTGTGGGTGGACTATGGCTACACCTTC. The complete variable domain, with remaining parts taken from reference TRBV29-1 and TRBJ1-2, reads SAVISQKPSRDICQRGTSLTIQCQVDSQVTMMFWYRQQPGQSLTLIATANQGSEATYESGFVIDKFPISRPNLTFSTLTVSNMSPEDSSIYLCSVGPVLWVDYGYTFGSGTRLTVV.

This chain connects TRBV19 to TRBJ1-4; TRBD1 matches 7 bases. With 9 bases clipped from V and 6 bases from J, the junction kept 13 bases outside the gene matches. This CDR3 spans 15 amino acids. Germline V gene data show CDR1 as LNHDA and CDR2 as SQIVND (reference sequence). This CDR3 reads CASLPLAGGDEKLFF. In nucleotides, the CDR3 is TGTGCCAGCCTACCGTTGGCAGGGGGAGATGAAAAACTGTTTTTT.

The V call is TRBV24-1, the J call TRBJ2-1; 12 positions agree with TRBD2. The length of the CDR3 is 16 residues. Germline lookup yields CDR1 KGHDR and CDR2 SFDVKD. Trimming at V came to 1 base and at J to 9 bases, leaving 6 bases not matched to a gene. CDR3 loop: CATSDFSTSGSAEQFF. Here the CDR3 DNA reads TGTGCCACCAGTGATTTCTCGACTAGCGGGAGCGCTGAGCAGTTCTTC.

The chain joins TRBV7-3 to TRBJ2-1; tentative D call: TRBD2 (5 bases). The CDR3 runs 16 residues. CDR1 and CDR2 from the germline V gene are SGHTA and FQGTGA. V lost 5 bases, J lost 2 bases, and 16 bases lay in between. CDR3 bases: TGTGCCAGCAGCCTCCGCCCGGCCGGGGCCTACAATGAGCAGTTCTTC. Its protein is CASSLRPAGAYNEQFF.

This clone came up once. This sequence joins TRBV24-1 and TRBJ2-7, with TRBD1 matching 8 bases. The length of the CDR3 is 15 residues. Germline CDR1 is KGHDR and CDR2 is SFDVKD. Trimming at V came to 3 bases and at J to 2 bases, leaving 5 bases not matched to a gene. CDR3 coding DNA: TGTGCCACCAGTGATCATGGGACAGGCGCCTACGAGCAGTACTTC. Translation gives CATSDHGTGAYEQYF.

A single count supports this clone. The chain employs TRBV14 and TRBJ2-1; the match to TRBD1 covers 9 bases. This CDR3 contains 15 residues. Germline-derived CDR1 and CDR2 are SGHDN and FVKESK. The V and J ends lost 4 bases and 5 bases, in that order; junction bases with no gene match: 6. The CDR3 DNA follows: TGTGCCAGCAGCCCCCCCGGGACAGGGAACAATGAGCAGTTCTTC. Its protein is CASSPPGTGNNEQFF. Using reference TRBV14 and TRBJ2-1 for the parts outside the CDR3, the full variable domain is EAGVTQFPSHSVIEKGQTVTLRCDPISGHDNLYWYRRVMGKEIKFLLHFVKESKQDESGMPNNRFLAERTGGTYSTLKVQPAELEDSGVYFCASSPPGTGNNEQFFGPGTRLTVL.

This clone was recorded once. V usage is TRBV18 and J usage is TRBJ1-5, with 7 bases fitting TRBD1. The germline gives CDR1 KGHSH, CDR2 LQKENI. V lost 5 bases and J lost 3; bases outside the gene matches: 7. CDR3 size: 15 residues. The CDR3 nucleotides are TGTGCCAGCTCAAATACCAGGGGGTCCAATCAGCCCCAGCATTTT. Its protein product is CASSNTRGSNQPQHF.

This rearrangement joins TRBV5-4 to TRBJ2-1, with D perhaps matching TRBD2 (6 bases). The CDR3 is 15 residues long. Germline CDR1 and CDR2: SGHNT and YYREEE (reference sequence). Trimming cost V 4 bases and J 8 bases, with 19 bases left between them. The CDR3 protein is CASSLRDLARDEQFF. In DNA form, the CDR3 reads TGTGCCAGCAGCCTCCGGGACTTAGCGAGGGATGAGCAGTTCTTC.

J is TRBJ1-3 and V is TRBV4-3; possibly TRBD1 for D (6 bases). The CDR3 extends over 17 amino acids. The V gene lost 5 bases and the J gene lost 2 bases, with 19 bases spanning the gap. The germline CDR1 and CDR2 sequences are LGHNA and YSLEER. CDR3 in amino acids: CASSTQLGGQTGNTIYF. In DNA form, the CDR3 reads TGCGCCAGCAGCACTCAGCTTGGGGGGCAAACTGGAAACACCATATATTTT.

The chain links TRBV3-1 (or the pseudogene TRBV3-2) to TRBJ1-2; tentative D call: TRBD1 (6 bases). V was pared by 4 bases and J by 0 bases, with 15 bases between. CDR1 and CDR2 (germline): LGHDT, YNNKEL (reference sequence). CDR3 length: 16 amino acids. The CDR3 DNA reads TGTGCCAGCAGCCGACAGGCGGCACAGACTAACTATGGCTACACCTTC. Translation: CASSRQAAQTNYGYTF.

CDR3 in DNA: TGTGCCAGCAGCTTAGGAGGGCGAACCTACGAGCAGTACTTC. Its translation is CASSLGGRTYEQYF. The V and J genes are TRBV7-9 and TRBJ2-7; D is perhaps TRBD2 (5 bases). This CDR3 is 14 amino acids long. The V end lost 1 base, the J end lost 2 bases, and 9 bases lay between the germline ends. Germline-derived CDR1 and CDR2 are SEHNR and FQNEAQ (reference sequence).

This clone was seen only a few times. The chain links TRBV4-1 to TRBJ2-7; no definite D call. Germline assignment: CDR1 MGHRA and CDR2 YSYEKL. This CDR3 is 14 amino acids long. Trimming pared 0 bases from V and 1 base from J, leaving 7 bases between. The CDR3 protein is CASSQETQSYEQYF. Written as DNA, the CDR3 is TGCGCCAGCAGCCAAGAAACGCAATCCTACGAGCAGTACTTC.

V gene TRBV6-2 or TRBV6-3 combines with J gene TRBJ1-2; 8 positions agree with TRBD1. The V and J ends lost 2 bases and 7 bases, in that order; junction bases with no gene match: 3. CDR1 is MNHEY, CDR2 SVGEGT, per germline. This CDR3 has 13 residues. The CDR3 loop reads CASSYPGGLGYTF. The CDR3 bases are TGTGCCAGCAGTTACCCAGGGGGCCTTGGCTACACCTTC.